Below, 17 T cell receptor beta chains from the same sample are listed, as sequenced in a study of cytomegalovirus exposure and HLA in healthy donors. PCR used 60 Vbeta primers and 13 Jbeta primers. Only in-frame clones appear in the TCRdb table, and some are missing; sequencing was by immunoSEQ multiplex PCR. The sample shows 150,000 to 170,000 clones, roughly 77% of them seen only once. Sequenced material: PBMCs. The source of these receptors is a man aged 30 to 39 in good health and CMV-seropositive.

The V and J genes are TRBV25-1 and TRBJ1-6, with a possible D match to TRBD1 (5 bases). This CDR3 spans 13 amino acids. V lost 8 bases to trimming and J lost 8 bases, with 13 bases between them. CDR1 MGHDK and CDR2 SYGVNS come from the germline V gene. CDR3 amino acids: CASARQKDSPLHF. DNA of the CDR3: TGTGCCAGCGCCCGACAGAAGGATTCACCCCTCCACTTT.

The chain uses TRBV5-1 and TRBJ2-3; 11 bases fit TRBD2. V lost 3 bases to trimming and J lost 4 bases; unmatched junction nucleotides: 7. This CDR3 region has 16 residues. CDR1 is SGHRS and CDR2 is YFSETQ in the germline V gene. CDR3 sequence (DNA): TGCGCCAGCAGCTCTACTAGCGGGAGCCCCCCAGATACGCAGTATTTT. Protein sequence: CASSSTSGSPPDTQYF. Full variable domain (missing parts from reference TRBV5-1 and TRBJ2-3): KAGVTQTPRYLIKTRGQQVTLSCSPISGHRSVSWYQQTPGQGLQFLFEYFSETQRNKGNFPGRFSGRQFSNSRSEMNVSTLELGDSALYLCASSSTSGSPPDTQYFGPGTRLTVL.

This clone came up a few times. This rearrangement joins TRBV5-1 to TRBJ2-3, with a tentative D call TRBD2 (5 bases). The CDR3 has 14 amino acids. Trimming pared 0 bases from V and 6 bases from J, leaving 11 bases between. Germline V gene lookup returns CDR1 SGHRS and CDR2 YFSETQ. This CDR3 reads CASSLGGVGDTQYF. Written as DNA, the CDR3 is TGCGCCAGCAGCTTGGGGGGAGTGGGGGATACGCAGTATTTT.

This clone has only one observation. The gene calls are TRBV7-9 and TRBJ2-7, with 10 nucleotides matching TRBD2. The CDR3 consists of 16 residues. V lost 5 bases to trimming and J lost 4 bases; unmatched junction nucleotides: 11. Germline assignment: CDR1 SEHNR and CDR2 FQNEAQ (reference sequence). CDR3 DNA: TGTGCCAGCAGCCGAACAGGGACTAGCGTATCTTACGAGCAGTACTTC. Its translation is CASSRTGTSVSYEQYF.

This clone has only a few counts. The chain employs TRBV30 and TRBJ2-5; TRBD1 matches at 9 bases. Per the germline V gene, CDR1 is GTSNPN and CDR2 is SVGIG (reference sequence). This CDR3 has 16 residues. The trim removed 0 bases at V and 5 bases at J, leaving 10 bases unmatched. The CDR3 protein is CAWSVRRTGDGETQYF. The CDR3 nucleotides are TGTGCCTGGAGTGTAAGGAGGACAGGGGATGGGGAGACCCAGTACTTC.

This chain links TRBV27 with TRBJ2-1, with 12 bases matching TRBD2. Per germline, CDR1 MNHEY and CDR2 SMNVEV (reference sequence). V trimming: 3 bases; J trimming: 9 bases; junction bases outside the gene matches: 6. There are 15 residues in the CDR3. The CDR3 nucleotides read TGTGCCAGCAGTTTTACGACTAGCGGGAGTACTGAGCAGTTCTTC. This gives the protein CASSFTTSGSTEQFF.

The chain recombines TRBV6-5 with TRBJ1-4; a weak D match, TRBD1 (5 bases). Germline-derived CDR1 and CDR2 are MNHEY and SVGAGI. The CDR3 sequence is 13 residues long. V was clipped by 5 bases and J by 5 bases, with 9 bases between them. The CDR3 DNA follows: TGTGCCAGCAGTCACAGGCCAAATGAAAAACTGTTTTTT. The encoded protein is CASSHRPNEKLFF.

This clone has just a few counts. The chain uses TRBV28 and TRBJ1-4; D might be TRBD1 (5 bases). The CDR3 loop spans 13 amino acids. Between the trimmed V and J ends, which lost 3 bases and 11 bases, there was a span of 13 bases. Per the germline V gene, CDR1 is MDHEN and CDR2 is SYDVKM. This chain's CDR3 is CASSLDIGGKLFF. DNA of the CDR3: TGTGCCAGCAGTTTGGACATCGGGGGGAAACTGTTTTTT.

The chain is built from TRBV2 and TRBJ1-5; 9 positions agree with TRBD1. CDR1 SNHLY and CDR2 FYNNEI come from the germline V gene. With V trimmed by 10 bases and J by 2 bases, 3 bases remained unmatched. CDR3 length equals 13 residues. DNA for the CDR3: TGTGCCATGTGGACAGGGGGCAATCAGCCCCAGCATTTT. It specifies CAMWTGGNQPQHF.

The CDR3 loop is CASSPGLADNEQFF. DNA for the CDR3: TGCGCCAGCAGCCCGGGACTAGCGGACAATGAGCAGTTCTTC. This chain uses TRBV10-2 with TRBJ2-1; 11 bases agree with TRBD2. Germline loops: CDR1 WSHSY, CDR2 SAAADI. Trimming at V came to 6 bases and at J to 5 bases, leaving 3 bases not matched to a gene. The CDR3 consists of 14 residues.

The chain combines TRBV5-1 with TRBJ2-7; 10 positions agree with TRBD2. This CDR3 is built from 16 residues. CDR1 is SGHRS and CDR2 is YFSETQ in the germline V gene. Trimming at V came to 1 base and at J to 5 bases, leaving 9 bases not matched to a gene. The DNA of the CDR3 is TGCGCCAGCAGCTTGAATTTTGGGACTAGCGCTCACGAGCAGTACTTC. This sequence encodes CASSLNFGTSAHEQYF.

The rearrangement links TRBV7-3 to TRBJ2-7, with a possible D match to TRBD1 (6 bases). This CDR3 region has 14 residues. V lost 3 bases and J 0 bases, leaving 9 bases between the germline ends. Germline V CDR1 and CDR2: SGHTA, FQGTGA. In DNA, the CDR3 is TGTGCCAGCAGCTTTACAGGGAGCTCCTACGAGCAGTACTTC. It yields the protein CASSFTGSSYEQYF.

This sequence joins TRBV4-2 and TRBJ2-1; 8 positions match TRBD2. This CDR3 region has 15 residues. The junction had 6 bases not matched to a gene; V was cut back by 3 bases and J by 5 bases. CDR1 LGHNA and CDR2 YNFKEQ come from the germline V gene. DNA for the CDR3: TGTGCCAGCAGCCATTCCGGGGGGGGGAACAATGAGCAGTTCTTC. Encoded protein: CASSHSGGGNNEQFF.

The rearrangement links TRBV27 to TRBJ1-5; D ambiguous. Trimming pared 5 bases from V and 3 bases from J, leaving 8 bases between. Germline CDR1 and CDR2: MNHEY and SMNVEV (reference sequence). The CDR3 covers 13 residues. In DNA form, the CDR3 reads TGTGCCAGCAGTCGTCTTTACAATCAGCCCCAGCATTTT. As protein: CASSRLYNQPQHF.

The rearrangement joins TRBV11-2 to TRBJ1-1; no clear D gene. The CDR3 has 13 amino acids. Germline loops: CDR1 SGHAT, CDR2 FQNNGV. V lost 5 bases and J 1 base, leaving 8 bases between the germline ends. CDR3 bases: TGTGCCAGCAGCGCCCTGAGGAACACTGAAGCTTTCTTT. Translating it yields CASSALRNTEAFF.

This clone was observed a handful of times. The V call is TRBV19, the J call TRBJ2-7; 9 bases fit TRBD1. The germline CDR1 and CDR2 sequences are LNHDA and SQIVND (reference sequence). V lost 8 bases to trimming and J lost 4 bases; unmatched junction nucleotides: 3. The CDR3 loop spans 12 amino acids. CDR3 sequence (DNA): TGTGCCAGTGGGACAGGGAGATACGAGCAGTACTTC. Its translation: CASGTGRYEQYF.

This clone was recorded a few times. The chain couples TRBV2 to TRBJ1-2; D not resolved. The V and J ends lost 0 bases and 10 bases respectively, with 6 bases between them. The CDR3 length is 11 residues. Germline V gives CDR1 SNHLY, CDR2 FYNNEI. The CDR3 sequence: CASSEACNYTF. The CDR3 nucleotides are TGTGCCAGCAGTGAAGCTTGTAACTACACCTTC.